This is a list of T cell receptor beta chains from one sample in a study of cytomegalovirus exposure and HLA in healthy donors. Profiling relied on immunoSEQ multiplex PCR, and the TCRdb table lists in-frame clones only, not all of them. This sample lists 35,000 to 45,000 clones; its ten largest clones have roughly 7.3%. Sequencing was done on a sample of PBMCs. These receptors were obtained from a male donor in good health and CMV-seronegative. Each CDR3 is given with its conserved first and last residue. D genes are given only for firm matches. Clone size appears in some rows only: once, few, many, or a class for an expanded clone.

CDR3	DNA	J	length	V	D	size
CASSPNTDTQYF	TGCGCCAGCAGCCCTAACACAGATACGCAGTATTTT	TRBJ2-3	12	TRBV10-1	.	.
CASSRQGGYEQYF	TGCGCCAGCAGCAGACAGGGTGGGTACGAGCAGTACTTC	TRBJ2-7	13	TRBV10-2	TRBD1	.
CASSLESGSHTGELFF	TGCGCCAGCAGCTTGGAGAGCGGGAGTCACACCGGGGAGCTGTTTTTT	TRBJ2-2	16	TRBV5-1	TRBD2	.
CASSYSQGRETQYF	TGTGCCAGCAGTTACTCTCAGGGCAGAGAGACCCAGTACTTC	TRBJ2-5	14	TRBV6-5	.	.
CSVRLAEGNEQFF	TGCAGCGTTAGGCTAGCGGAGGGAAATGAGCAGTTCTTC	TRBJ2-1	13	TRBV29-1	TRBD2	.
CASIRGQGSLEQFF	TGTGCCAGCATCCGGGGACAGGGGAGTCTCGAGCAGTTCTTC	TRBJ2-1	14	TRBV28	TRBD1	.
CASSSTGPLNTIYF	TGTGCCAGCAGCTCAACAGGCCCCCTGAACACCATATATTTT	TRBJ1-3	14	TRBV7-6	.	.
CASSYTPSYNEQFF	TGTGCCAGCAGTTACACTCCCTCCTACAATGAGCAGTTCTTC	TRBJ2-1	14	TRBV6-5	.	.
CASSSRTGDTEAFF	TGTGCCAGCAGTTCCCGGACTGGGGACACTGAAGCTTTCTTT	TRBJ1-1	14	TRBV6-5	.	.
CASSLEDRGDNEQFF	TGTGCCAGCAGTTTAGAGGACAGGGGGGACAATGAGCAGTTCTTC	TRBJ2-1	15	TRBV27	TRBD1	.
CASSSTTDRAKNQPQHF	TGTGCCAGCTCATCTACCACCGACAGAGCGAAAAATCAGCCCCAGCATTTT	TRBJ1-5	17	TRBV18	.	.
CASRRQGRETQYF	TGTGCCAGCAGGAGACAGGGTAGGGAGACCCAGTACTTC	TRBJ2-5	13	TRBV6-6	TRBD1	.
CASETRNTGELFF	TGTGCCAGCGAAACTAGGAACACCGGGGAGCTGTTTTTT	TRBJ2-2	13	TRBV28	.	.
CASSPLATASYEQYF	TGTGCCAGCAGCCCACTAGCGACCGCCTCCTACGAGCAGTACTTC	TRBJ2-7	15	TRBV11-2	TRBD2	.
CASIPLGVKAYEQYF	TGTGCCAGCATCCCTCTAGGGGTAAAGGCCTACGAGCAGTACTTC	TRBJ2-7	15	TRBV7-9	.	.
CASSPDRVTEAFF	TGTGCCAGCAGCCCGGACAGAGTCACTGAAGCTTTCTTT	TRBJ1-1	13	TRBV7-7	.	.
CASSPPAKGNTIYF	TGTGCCAGCAGTCCCCCAGCGAAGGGAAACACCATATATTTT	TRBJ1-3	14	TRBV6-6	.	medium-sized
CASSESRLREMNTEAFF	TGCGCCAGCAGTGAGTCCCGTCTGAGGGAAATGAACACTGAAGCTTTCTTT	TRBJ1-1	17	TRBV10-1	.	.
CASRKQASSYEQYF	TGCGCCAGCAGGAAGCAGGCAAGCTCCTACGAGCAGTACTTC	TRBJ2-7	14	TRBV5-1	.	.
CASSLPPTGRVSGNTIYF	TGTGCCAGCAGCCTCCCCCCGACAGGGAGAGTCTCTGGAAACACCATATATTTT	TRBJ1-3	18	TRBV7-9	TRBD1	.
CASSVPLAGYNEQFF	TGTGCCAGCAGCGTCCCACTAGCGGGGTACAATGAGCAGTTCTTC	TRBJ2-1	15	TRBV9	TRBD2	.
CAISVGGYEQYF	TGTGCCATCAGTGTGGGGGGCTACGAGCAGTACTTC	TRBJ2-7	12	TRBV10-3	.	.
CASSLGGTSGTGDTQYF	TGCGCCAGCAGCTTGGGGGGGACTAGCGGTACCGGGGATACGCAGTATTTT	TRBJ2-3	17	TRBV5-1	TRBD2	.
CAITNPAGGYNEQFF	TGTGCCATTACCAACCCAGCGGGCGGTTACAATGAGCAGTTCTTC	TRBJ2-1	15	TRBV10-3	.	.